These T cell receptor beta chains were read from a single sample in a study of blood T cell repertoires in COVID-19. Repertoires were generated with immunoSEQ multiplex PCR, while TCRdb's copy carries only in-frame clones and drops some. The sample carries about 140,000 clones, 80% to 90% recorded once. Sequencing input: peripheral blood. All receptors come from a woman aged 50 to 65 with acute or convalescent COVID-19. The CDR3 runs from the conserved cysteine through the conserved F or W. A D gene is named only where the DNA matches it firmly. Expanded clones are given a class, and other clones once, few, many or no size at all.

cdr3_aa cdr3_nt cdr3_length d_call clone_size j_call v_call
CASSTRDRAYEQYF TGTGCCAGTAGTACCCGGGACAGGGCCTACGAGCAGTACTTC 14 TRBD1 - TRBJ2-7 TRBV19
CASSVSQGLNEKLFF TGTGCCAGCAGCGTAAGTCAGGGTCTAAACGAAAAACTGTTTTTT 15 - - TRBJ1-4 TRBV9
CASSARGGQSYNEQFF TGTGCCAGCAGTGCTCGCGGGGGGCAGTCCTACAATGAGCAGTTCTTC 16 TRBD2 - TRBJ2-1 TRBV6-1
CSVETGISNEQYF TGCAGCGTGGAGACAGGGATTAGCAACGAGCAGTACTTC 13 TRBD1 - TRBJ2-7 TRBV29-1
CASSPRGSWASTDTQYF TGTGCCAGCAGCCCAAGGGGGTCGTGGGCTAGCACAGATACGCAGTATTTT 17 - few TRBJ2-3 TRBV7-9
CASTRAGDGYTF TGTGCCAGCACCCGCGCGGGGGACGGCTACACCTTC 12 - - TRBJ1-2 TRBV12-3/TRBV12-4
CASSSDIMQKLFF TGTGCCAGCAGCTCGGACATAATGCAAAAACTGTTTTTT 13 - - TRBJ1-4 TRBV2
CASRDRGEQYF TGCGCCAGCAGAGATCGAGGTGAGCAGTACTTC 11 - - TRBJ2-7 TRBV10-2
CASTAAGGLNTGELFF TGTGCCAGCACCGCGGCGGGGGGACTGAACACCGGGGAGCTGTTTTTT 16 TRBD2 few TRBJ2-2 TRBV28
CASGGSSGANVLTF TGTGCCAGCGGGGGGAGCTCTGGGGCCAACGTCCTGACTTTC 14 - - TRBJ2-6 TRBV6-5
CASSVEGGSTDTQYF TGTGCCAGTAGTGTCGAAGGCGGGAGCACAGATACGCAGTATTTT 15 - - TRBJ2-3 TRBV19
CASSLSGRLDTQYF TGTGCCAGCAGCCTAAGCGGTCGACTCGATACGCAGTATTTT 14 - - TRBJ2-3 TRBV9
CASSSLLGGFNTGELFF TGTGCCAGCAGCTCCCTACTGGGGGGTTTTAACACCGGGGAGCTGTTTTTT 17 - - TRBJ2-2 TRBV9
CASSFGAGPSYEQYF TGTGCCAGCAGCTTCGGCGCGGGGCCTTCCTACGAGCAGTACTTC 15 - - TRBJ2-7 TRBV5-4
CASSQGSEGNYGYTF TGTGCCAGCAGCCAGGGCAGTGAAGGTAACTATGGCTACACCTTC 15 - - TRBJ1-2 TRBV3-1/TRBV3-2
CASSASGGFYTGELFF TGTGCCAGTAGTGCCTCGGGGGGTTTTTACACCGGGGAGCTGTTTTTT 16 TRBD2 - TRBJ2-2 TRBV19
CASSLPGHGETQYF TGTGCCAGCAGTTTACCGGGACATGGAGAGACCCAGTACTTC 14 - - TRBJ2-5 TRBV6-1
CASSQLARDNQPQHF TGTGCCAGCAGCCAATTGGCCAGGGACAATCAGCCCCAGCATTTT 15 - - TRBJ1-5 TRBV4-2
CASSQAGFTEAFF TGTGCCAGCAGCCAAGCAGGGTTCACTGAAGCTTTCTTT 13 - - TRBJ1-1 TRBV3-1/TRBV3-2
CASSSELNYGYTF TGTGCCAGCAGTTCTGAGCTGAACTATGGCTACACCTTC 13 - - TRBJ1-2 TRBV12-3/TRBV12-4
CASSLLKRGTAANYGYTF TGTGCCAGCAGTTTATTAAAACGGGGGACGGCAGCTAACTATGGCTACACCTTC 18 - - TRBJ1-2 TRBV28
CASSPLAGGPDEQFF TGCGCCAGCAGCCCTCTAGCGGGAGGGCCCGATGAGCAGTTCTTC 15 TRBD2 - TRBJ2-1 TRBV5-1
CATSDFSGGEAFF TGTGCCACCAGTGATTTTTCGGGAGGTGAAGCTTTCTTT 13 - - TRBJ1-1 TRBV24-1
CASSPGGGAFYGYTF TGTGCCAGCAGCCCCGGCGGGGGGGCTTTCTATGGCTACACCTTC 15 - once TRBJ1-2 TRBV9
CASSPGPGQGFGYTF TGTGCCAGCAGCCCGGGTCCCGGACAGGGTTTTGGCTACACCTTC 15 TRBD1 - TRBJ1-2 TRBV7-2
CSVEAPGGGYTEAFF TGCAGCGTTGAAGCTCCAGGGGGCGGGTACACTGAAGCTTTCTTT 15 TRBD1 - TRBJ1-1 TRBV29-1
CATGKPGQGISRDNSPLHF TGTGCCACCGGTAAACCGGGACAGGGGATTTCGAGGGATAATTCACCCCTCCACTTT 19 - - TRBJ1-6 TRBV21-1
CASSPGGGIDSNQPQHF TGTGCCAGCAGCCCTGGTGGAGGAATAGATAGCAATCAGCCCCAGCATTTT 17 - once TRBJ1-5 TRBV28
CASMGSGGTGELFF TGTGCCAGCATGGGTAGCGGGGGTACCGGGGAGCTGTTTTTT 14 TRBD2 - TRBJ2-2 TRBV2
CASKQNSGNTIYF TGTGCCAGCAAACAGAACTCTGGAAACACCATATATTTT 13 - - TRBJ1-3 TRBV6-1
CASSLTRDRESEQYF TGTGCCAGCAGCTTAACGAGGGACAGGGAAAGCGAGCAGTACTTC 15 TRBD1 - TRBJ2-7 TRBV7-3
CASSPTWDRVATNEKLFF TGTGCCAGCTCACCGACGTGGGACAGGGTTGCAACTAATGAAAAACTGTTTTTT 18 TRBD1 - TRBJ1-4 TRBV18
CASSLRTSAYTDTQYF TGTGCCAGCAGCTTGAGAACTAGCGCCTACACAGATACGCAGTATTTT 16 TRBD2 - TRBJ2-3 TRBV5-6
CASSQDPAGGTDTQYF TGCGCCAGCAGCCAAGACCCAGCGGGAGGCACAGATACGCAGTATTTT 16 TRBD2 - TRBJ2-3 TRBV4-1
CASSEWDRNTEAFF TGTGCCAGCAGTGAGTGGGACAGAAACACTGAAGCTTTCTTT 14 TRBD1 - TRBJ1-1 TRBV25-1
CASSMSEQYGYTF TGTGCCAGTAGTATGTCCGAACAATATGGCTACACCTTC 13 - - TRBJ1-2 TRBV19
CASSRTGTGGTLSGNTIYF TGCGCCAGCAGCCGTACCGGGACAGGGGGGACTCTATCGGGAAACACCATATATTTT 19 TRBD1 - TRBJ1-3 TRBV5-1
CASQLRGVNTEAFF TGTGCCAGCCAACTCAGGGGGGTAAATACTGAAGCTTTCTTT 14 TRBD1 once TRBJ1-1 TRBV7-2
CASSYRTTGAAFF TGTGCCAGCAGTTACCGGACGACAGGGGCAGCTTTCTTT 13 TRBD1 - TRBJ1-1 TRBV6-5
CASSPGQGGETQYF TGCGCCAGCAGCCCGGGACAGGGTGGAGAGACCCAGTACTTC 14 TRBD1 - TRBJ2-5 TRBV5-1
CASSPRTGPDYGYTF TGTGCCAGCTCACCACGGACAGGCCCAGACTATGGCTACACCTTC 15 TRBD1 - TRBJ1-2 TRBV18
CASSAGLHRDEQYF TGTGCCAGCAGCGCGGGACTCCATAGGGACGAGCAGTACTTC 14 - - TRBJ2-7 TRBV4-2
CASSSTGSDYEQYF TGTGCCAGCAGCTCGACAGGTTCAGACTACGAGCAGTACTTC 14 - - TRBJ2-7 TRBV11-1
CSASLRGPQHF TGCAGTGCTAGTTTGCGGGGACCCCAGCATTTT 11 - - TRBJ1-5 TRBV20-1
CASRTGGRETQYF TGTGCCAGCAGAACAGGGGGCCGGGAGACCCAGTACTTC 13 TRBD1 - TRBJ2-5 TRBV12-3/TRBV12-4